Below, 5 T cell receptor beta chains from the same sample are listed, as sequenced in a study of early T cells in non-severe SARS-CoV-2 infection. TCRdb recomputed calls from the 5' RACE reads with MiXCR, one row per CDR3 protein. The table has more than 65,000 distinct CDR3 sequences, under 15% seen once. Sequencing input: whole blood. These TCRs come from an adult who was a healthcare worker with PCR-confirmed SARS-CoV-2 infection or an uninfected control (not recorded which).

This clonotype was observed a few times. This chain links TRBV29-1 with TRBJ2-1, with D possibly being TRBD2 (7 bases). Trimming took off 0 bases at V and 12 bases at J, with 12 bases between the two ends. The CDR3 covers 12 residues. CDR1 is SQVTM, CDR2 ANQGSEA, per germline. CDR3 loop: CSVEDSRGGQFF. The DNA of the CDR3 is TGCAGCGTTGAAGATAGTAGGGGGGGGCAGTTCTTC.

This clonotype was detected ten times or more. The chain combines TRBV28 with TRBJ1-5, with a possible D match to TRBD1 (5 bases). There are 16 residues in the CDR3. Germline V CDR1 and CDR2: MDHEN, SYDVKM. V was pared by 3 bases and J by 1 base, with 13 bases between. The CDR3 nucleotides are TGTGCCAGCAGTTTCAAGAGACAGATGAGCAATCAGCCCCAGCATTTT. It translates to CASSFKRQMSNQPQHF.

In its sample, this clonotype ranks as medium-sized. This chain uses TRBV29-1 with TRBJ2-1; 7 bases map to TRBD1. The ends lost 7 bases at V and 4 bases at J; junction bases unmatched: 7. The germline CDR1 and CDR2 sequences are SQVTM and ANQGSEA. The CDR3 length is 13 residues. CDR3 in DNA: TGCAGCGCTGGGACAGAGTATTACAATGAGCAGTTCTTC. Protein product: CSAGTEYYNEQFF.

CDR3 sequence: CASSYSLGAAGANVLTF. Written as DNA, the CDR3 is TGTGCCAGCAGTTACTCGTTAGGAGCTGCTGGGGCCAACGTCCTGACTTTC. This chain connects TRBV6-5 to TRBJ2-6; no firm D call. Germline V gives CDR1 MNHEY, CDR2 SVGAGI. Trimming stripped 0 bases from V and 2 bases from J, with 11 bases between. The CDR3 contains 17 residues.

This clonotype was seen repeatedly, ten times or more. This chain joins TRBV29-1 and TRBJ2-3; 7 bases are a match to TRBD2. V shed 7 bases and J 6 bases; nucleotides not matched to a gene: 10. The CDR3 runs 13 residues. From germline, CDR1 is SQVTM and CDR2 ANQGSEA. The CDR3 nucleotides read TGCAGCGCCGGCGGGAGCTCTTCCGATACGCAGTATTTT. Its translation is CSAGGSSSDTQYF.